These 24 T cell receptor beta chains were sequenced from one sample in a study of graft-versus-host responses after intestinal transplantation. Lymphocytes from graft epithelium and lamina propria were isolated. The table came from immunoSEQ multiplex PCR; TCRdb's copy has only in-frame clones and leaves some out. The table lists around 17,000 clones, roughly 82% of them singletons. The specimen was ileum tissue, collected 17 days after transplant. All receptors come from a human patient who received an intestinal transplant, so some T cells may come from the graft donor.

This rearrangement joins TRBV15 to TRBJ1-1; D ambiguous. V was cut by 4 bases and J by 2 bases, with 8 bases left in between. The CDR3 covers 13 residues. Germline V lookup: CDR1 LNHNV, CDR2 YYDKDF (reference sequence). CDR3 amino acids: CATSITANTEAFF. The CDR3 region has the DNA TGTGCCACCAGCATTACAGCAAACACTGAAGCTTTCTTT.

This chain joins TRBV13 and TRBJ2-1; possible D gene TRBD2, 6 bases. This CDR3 comprises 15 residues. The V gene's germline CDR1 is PRHDT and CDR2 FYEKMQ (reference sequence). Trimming left V 4 bases short and J 2 bases short, with 12 bases between. The CDR3 spells CASSWGLTTYNEQFF. The CDR3 DNA sequence: TGTGCCAGCAGCTGGGGACTCACCACCTACAATGAGCAGTTCTTC.

The rearrangement links TRBV6-1 to TRBJ1-5; D is unclear. Germline CDR1 reads MNHNS; CDR2 reads SASEGT. V was shortened by 8 bases and J by 2 bases, with 13 bases between the two germline ends. The CDR3 has 14 amino acids. CDR3 bases: TGTGCCAGCTATTACGGGAAGGGCAATCAGCCCCAGCATTTT. As protein: CASYYGKGNQPQHF.

CDR3 DNA sequence: TGTGCCAGCAGTTTTATCGGGAACACCGGGGAGCTGTTTTTT. Protein product: CASSFIGNTGELFF. The V call is TRBV28, the J call TRBJ2-2; D gene unclear. With 3 bases removed from V and 1 base from J, the gap between germline ends came to 6 bases. The length of the CDR3 is 14 residues. Germline V gives CDR1 MDHEN, CDR2 SYDVKM. The full variable domain, with the rest looked up from reference TRBV28 and TRBJ2-2, is DVKVTQSSRYLVKRTGEKVFLECVQDMDHENMFWYRQDPGLGLRLIYFSYDVKMKEKGDIPEGYSVSREKKERFSLILESASTNQTSMYLCASSFIGNTGELFFGEGSRLTVL.

The chain uses TRBV9 and TRBJ2-2; 14 nucleotides agree with TRBD2. CDR1 SGDLS and CDR2 YYNGEE come from the germline V gene. V lost 4 bases to trimming and J lost 5 bases; unmatched junction nucleotides: 10. This CDR3 is 18 amino acids long. The CDR3 spells CASSQPGTSGSRTGELFF. The CDR3 DNA sequence: TGTGCCAGCAGCCAACCCGGGACTAGCGGGAGCAGGACCGGGGAGCTGTTTTTT.

The table lists this clone with a few counts. The genes are TRBV28 and TRBJ1-1, with D perhaps matching TRBD1 (5 bases). V lost 2 bases to trimming and J lost 11 bases, with 18 bases between them. The CDR3 is 14 amino acids. CDR1 MDHEN and CDR2 SYDVKM come from the germline V gene. CDR3 protein: CASSLVSGARRAFF. CDR3 nucleotides: TGTGCCAGCAGTTTAGTTTCTGGGGCCCGGCGGGCTTTCTTT.

This chain joins TRBV16 and TRBJ2-7; TRBD2 matches 11 bases. CDR1 is KGHSY, CDR2 FQNENV, per germline. V was clipped by 2 bases and J by 6 bases; unmatched bases: 18. The CDR3 has 19 residues. The CDR3 region is CASSQPGQRVSGRAPEQYF. The CDR3 DNA sequence: TGTGCCAGCAGCCAACCGGGACAGCGAGTTAGCGGGAGGGCCCCCGAGCAGTACTTC.

The chain couples TRBV4-1 to TRBJ2-2; D is undetermined. Germline V gives CDR1 MGHRA, CDR2 YSYEKL. Trimming pared 4 bases from V and 6 bases from J, leaving 9 bases between. CDR3 length equals 13 residues. CDR3 coding DNA: TGCGCCAGCAGCCTCCAGAATTCCGGGGAGCTGTTTTTT. Protein sequence: CASSLQNSGELFF.

Concerning this clone itself: A junction boundary mismatches the germline segment, possibly from a read error. The chain recombines TRBV7-9 with TRBJ2-5; 9 bases are shared with TRBD2. The CDR3 runs 15 residues. Germline CDR1 SEHNR, CDR2 FQNEAQ (reference sequence). Here the CDR3 reads CASRLAGDSQETQYF. In DNA form, the CDR3 reads TGTGCCAGCCGCTTAGCGGGGGACAGCCAAGAGACCCAGTACTTC.

The chain links TRBV11-2 to TRBJ1-6; TRBD1 is a possible D gene (5 bases). Germline-derived CDR1 and CDR2 are SGHAT and FQNNGV. The CDR3 covers 18 residues. Trimming took 1 base from V and 6 from J, leaving 19 bases between them. The CDR3 spells CASSLVNQGKIFNSPLHF. CDR3 bases: TGTGCCAGCAGCTTAGTAAACCAGGGAAAGATCTTTAATTCACCCCTCCACTTT.

The genes are TRBV5-6 and TRBJ2-7, with D possibly TRBD2 on 6 matching bases. The V and J ends lost 0 bases and 4 bases respectively, with 11 bases between them. This CDR3 is 14 amino acids long. Per the germline V gene, CDR1 is SGHDT and CDR2 is YYEEEE. DNA of the CDR3: TGTGCCAGCAGCTTGGGAGGGAGGAGGTACGAGCAGTACTTC. The encoded protein is CASSLGGRRYEQYF.

In this sample, this clone turned up a few times. V and J are TRBV10-1 and TRBJ2-7, with TRBD2 identical over 10 bases. The ends lost 4 bases at V and 2 bases at J; junction bases unmatched: 11. Per the germline V gene, CDR1 is WNHNN and CDR2 is SYGVQD (reference sequence). The CDR3 extends over 17 amino acids. The CDR3 spells CASSGGAGGPRTYEQYF. DNA for the CDR3: TGCGCCAGCAGTGGTGGAGCGGGAGGGCCGAGGACCTACGAGCAGTACTTC.

This clone was seen once. This chain joins TRBV11-3 and TRBJ2-3; no reliable D call. Germline CDR1 SGHNT, CDR2 YENEEA. With 0 bases removed from V and 0 bases from J, the gap between germline ends came to 7 bases. The CDR3 spans 15 residues. The CDR3 region has the DNA TGTGCCAGCAGCTTAGACGGGTCTAGCACAGATACGCAGTATTTT. It translates to CASSLDGSSTDTQYF.

This chain uses TRBV7-2 with TRBJ2-3, with D unresolved. Trimming cost V 6 bases and J 4 bases, with 17 bases left between them. The length of the CDR3 is 15 residues. CDR1 and CDR2 (germline): SGHTA, FQGNSA. The CDR3 DNA sequence: TGTGCCAGCAGTCGGATCGAGAGCGTGGCAGATACGCAGTATTTT. This codes for CASSRIESVADTQYF.

A few counts support this clone. CDR3 coding DNA: TGTGCCAGCAGCCAAGATAGGACGAATACCTACGAGCAGTACTTC. Amino acid sequence: CASSQDRTNTYEQYF. The rearrangement uses TRBV4-2 and TRBJ2-7, with unresolved D. The length of the CDR3 is 15 residues. Germline assignment: CDR1 LGHNA and CDR2 YNFKEQ. The germline V and J ends were trimmed by 0 bases and 2 bases, with 11 bases remaining between them.

The chain joins TRBV11-2 to TRBJ2-7; D unclear. The germline V gene encodes CDR1 SGHAT and CDR2 FQNNGV. CDR3 length: 15 residues. V lost 0 bases to trimming and J lost 3 bases, with 12 bases between them. CDR3 region: CASSLEATELYEQYF. The CDR3 DNA reads TGTGCCAGCAGCTTAGAGGCGACGGAACTCTACGAGCAGTACTTC.

The V and J genes are TRBV25-1 and TRBJ1-2; the D gene is possibly TRBD1 (6 bases). CDR1 and CDR2 (germline): MGHDK, SYGVNS. The CDR3 contains 15 residues. With 6 bases removed from V and 2 bases from J, the gap between germline ends came to 16 bases. The chain's CDR3 is CASRRRQECNYGYTF. The CDR3 DNA sequence: TGTGCCAGCAGGCGCAGACAGGAGTGCAACTATGGCTACACCTTC.

Notes on this clone: The sample carries other DNA sequences with the same CDR3. This sequence joins TRBV4-1 and TRBJ2-1; D not certain. CDR1 is MGHRA and CDR2 is YSYEKL in the germline V gene. This CDR3 region has 13 residues. Trimming cost V 3 bases and J 3 bases, with 6 bases left between them. The CDR3 loop is CASSQGHYNEQFF. The CDR3 coding sequence is TGCGCCAGCAGCCAGGGCCACTACAATGAGCAGTTCTTC.

This clone appeared a single time. V usage is TRBV6-1 and J usage is TRBJ2-7; no reliable D call. Germline assignment: CDR1 MNHNS and CDR2 SASEGT. This CDR3 spans 15 amino acids. V was pared by 0 bases and J by 6 bases, with 15 bases between. The CDR3 DNA reads as TGTGCCAGCAGTGAAGCGGGCAGTACATCTGGCGAGCAGTACTTC. It specifies CASSEAGSTSGEQYF.

The chain combines TRBV5-6 with TRBJ2-5; D perhaps matches TRBD2 (6 bases). The germline V gene has CDR1 SGHDT and CDR2 YYEEEE. V dropped 0 bases and J dropped 2 bases, with 14 bases sitting between them. The CDR3 runs 16 residues. In DNA form, the CDR3 reads TGTGCCAGCAGCTTGGATCTCGGGACTCGACAAGAGACCCAGTACTTC. It codes for CASSLDLGTRQETQYF. Variable domain in full (rest from reference TRBV5-6 and TRBJ2-5): DAGVTQSPTHLIKTRGQQVTLRCSPKSGHDTVSWYQQALGQGPQFIFQYYEEEERQRGNFPDRFSGHQFPNYSSELNVNALLLGDSALYLCASSLDLGTRQETQYFGPGTRLLVL.

The chain combines TRBV4-2 with TRBJ2-6; D is possibly TRBD2 (5 bases). The CDR3 has 15 residues. The V and J ends lost 4 bases and 3 bases respectively, with 10 bases between them. Looked up from germline, CDR1 is LGHNA and CDR2 is YNFKEQ. The CDR3 region is CASSLLDGGANVLTF. DNA of the CDR3: TGTGCCAGCAGCCTACTAGACGGTGGGGCCAACGTCCTGACTTTC.

V and J are TRBV13 and TRBJ2-7; D gene unclear. The CDR3 runs to 14 residues. V lost 0 bases and J 3 bases, leaving 9 bases between the germline ends. The germline gives CDR1 PRHDT, CDR2 FYEKMQ (reference sequence). In nucleotides, the CDR3 is TGTGCCAGCAGCTTAGGGGCAGATGGCTACGAGCAGTACTTC. Protein product: CASSLGADGYEQYF.

This chain joins TRBV6-5 and TRBJ1-2, with D possibly being TRBD1 (6 bases). Germline CDR1 reads MNHEY; CDR2 reads SVGAGI. The ends were cut back, 7 bases at V and 7 bases at J, with 13 bases in the middle. This CDR3 is 12 amino acids long. For the CDR3, the DNA is TGTGCCAGCAACCAGGAGGGGGGTGGCTACACCTTC. It encodes CASNQEGGGYTF.

The CDR3 region is CASSTGLVPHEQYF. The CDR3 coding sequence is TGTGCCAGCAGTACGGGACTAGTTCCCCACGAGCAGTACTTC. V and J are TRBV6-6 and TRBJ2-7, with TRBD2 matching 8 bases. The length of the CDR3 is 14 residues. Per germline, CDR1 MNHNY and CDR2 SVGAGI (reference sequence). V shed 5 bases and J 5 bases; nucleotides not matched to a gene: 8.